The rows below give T cell receptor beta chains drawn from one sample of a study of cytomegalovirus exposure and HLA in healthy donors. Sequencing used immunoSEQ multiplex PCR; TCRdb keeps in-frame clones, though not all of them. The sample yields 150,000 or so clones, 80% seen once. The specimen sequenced was PBMCs. The origin of the receptors is a middle-aged woman in good health and CMV-seronegative. The CDR3 runs from the conserved cysteine through the conserved F or W. The D gene is left open where the match is weak. Clone size, where shown, is once, few, many, or a class for clones that have expanded.

j_gene: TRBJ2-2; d_gene: TRBD1; abundance: -; v_gene: TRBV6-6; CDR3aa: CASSYLGQGWPGELFF; CDR3nt: TGTGCCAGCAGTTACCTAGGACAGGGTTGGCCCGGGGAGCTGTTTTTT
j_gene: TRBJ1-1; d_gene: TRBD1; abundance: -; v_gene: TRBV4-3; CDR3aa: CASSPRQGTEAFF; CDR3nt: TGCGCCAGCAGCCCTCGACAGGGAACTGAAGCTTTCTTT
j_gene: TRBJ2-1; d_gene: -; abundance: -; v_gene: TRBV15; CDR3aa: CATSRDFAGPHNEQFF; CDR3nt: TGTGCCACCAGCAGAGACTTTGCGGGCCCGCACAATGAGCAGTTCTTC
j_gene: TRBJ2-7; d_gene: TRBD1; abundance: -; v_gene: TRBV19; CDR3aa: CASSWGQGPSYEQYF; CDR3nt: TGTGCCAGTAGTTGGGGACAGGGACCCTCCTACGAGCAGTACTTC
j_gene: TRBJ1-1; d_gene: -; abundance: -; v_gene: TRBV28; CDR3aa: CASSPQGWNTEAFF; CDR3nt: TGTGCCAGCAGCCCGCAGGGGTGGAACACTGAAGCTTTCTTT
j_gene: TRBJ2-7; d_gene: TRBD1; abundance: few; v_gene: TRBV4-3; CDR3aa: CASSVSHRGWHEQYF; CDR3nt: TGCGCCAGCAGCGTGTCCCACAGGGGTTGGCACGAGCAGTACTTC
j_gene: TRBJ1-1; d_gene: -; abundance: -; v_gene: TRBV10-3; CDR3aa: CAIRYRWDTEAFF; CDR3nt: TGTGCCATCAGGTACAGGTGGGACACTGAAGCTTTCTTT
j_gene: TRBJ2-2; d_gene: -; abundance: -; v_gene: TRBV21-1; CDR3aa: CASSKDRVRSRGAVF; CDR3nt: TGTGCCAGCAGCAAAGACAGGGTCAGGAGCCGGGGAGCTGTTTTT
j_gene: TRBJ1-5; d_gene: TRBD1; abundance: -; v_gene: TRBV10-3; CDR3aa: CAISETGAQPQHF; CDR3nt: TGTGCCATCAGCGAGACAGGGGCCCAGCCCCAGCATTTT
j_gene: TRBJ1-2; d_gene: TRBD1; abundance: -; v_gene: TRBV5-1; CDR3aa: CASSLADRGGYTF; CDR3nt: TGCGCCAGCAGCTTGGCCGACAGGGGAGGCTACACCTTC
j_gene: TRBJ2-5; d_gene: TRBD2; abundance: -; v_gene: TRBV5-1; CDR3aa: CASSPGEGGLPLETQYF; CDR3nt: TGCGCCAGCAGCCCGGGGGAGGGCGGTCTTCCACTAGAGACCCAGTACTTC
j_gene: TRBJ2-3; d_gene: TRBD2; abundance: -; v_gene: TRBV4-3; CDR3aa: CASSQDGVAGGFTDTQYF; CDR3nt: TGCGCCAGCAGCCAAGATGGAGTAGCGGGGGGGTTCACAGATACGCAGTATTTT
j_gene: TRBJ1-6; d_gene: -; abundance: -; v_gene: TRBV28; CDR3aa: CASSLTVGSPLHF; CDR3nt: TGTGCCAGCAGTTTGACAGTAGGTTCACCCCTCCACTTT
j_gene: TRBJ1-1; d_gene: -; abundance: -; v_gene: TRBV9; CDR3aa: CASSVLGDTEAFF; CDR3nt: TGTGCCAGCAGCGTATTAGGGGACACTGAAGCTTTCTTT
j_gene: TRBJ2-2; d_gene: -; abundance: -; v_gene: TRBV19; CDR3aa: CASSHEGELFF; CDR3nt: TGTGCCAGTAGCCACGAGGGGGAGCTGTTTTTT
j_gene: TRBJ1-2; d_gene: TRBD1; abundance: once; v_gene: TRBV28; CDR3aa: CASNSGTGSGYTF; CDR3nt: TGTGCCAGCAACTCGGGGACAGGGAGCGGCTACACCTTC
j_gene: TRBJ2-3; d_gene: -; abundance: -; v_gene: TRBV11-2; CDR3aa: CASSQGAVYTDTQYF; CDR3nt: TGTGCCAGCAGCCAAGGGGCCGTTTACACAGATACGCAGTATTTT
j_gene: TRBJ1-1; d_gene: -; abundance: -; v_gene: TRBV27; CDR3aa: CASSHGNTEAFF; CDR3nt: TGTGCCAGCAGTCACGGGAACACTGAAGCTTTCTTT
j_gene: TRBJ2-1; d_gene: -; abundance: -; v_gene: TRBV7-3; CDR3aa: CASSLRPGTTDEQFF; CDR3nt: TGTGCCAGCAGCCTACGACCCGGGACAACCGATGAGCAGTTCTTC
j_gene: TRBJ1-6; d_gene: TRBD1; abundance: -; v_gene: TRBV10-3; CDR3aa: CATGRDSYNSPLHF; CDR3nt: TGTGCCACCGGCCGGGACAGCTATAATTCACCCCTCCACTTT
j_gene: TRBJ2-5; d_gene: TRBD1; abundance: -; v_gene: TRBV7-2; CDR3aa: CASSQQQGFETQYF; CDR3nt: TGTGCCAGCAGCCAACAACAGGGGTTTGAGACCCAGTACTTC
j_gene: TRBJ2-3; d_gene: -; abundance: -; v_gene: TRBV7-2; CDR3aa: CASSLDRASTDTQYF; CDR3nt: TGTGCCAGCAGCTTAGACAGGGCTAGCACAGATACGCAGTATTTT
j_gene: TRBJ2-3; d_gene: TRBD2; abundance: -; v_gene: TRBV7-8; CDR3aa: CASSLGGGRATDTQYF; CDR3nt: TGTGCCAGCAGCTTAGGGGGCGGGAGGGCTACAGATACGCAGTATTTT
j_gene: TRBJ2-2; d_gene: -; abundance: few; v_gene: TRBV29-1; CDR3aa: CSVVGQTITGELFF; CDR3nt: TGCAGCGTTGTCGGACAGACTATCACCGGGGAGCTGTTTTTT
j_gene: TRBJ1-1; d_gene: -; abundance: -; v_gene: TRBV28; CDR3aa: CASYSRNTEAFF; CDR3nt: TGTGCCAGCTACTCTAGGAACACTGAAGCTTTCTTT
j_gene: TRBJ2-1; d_gene: TRBD2; abundance: few; v_gene: TRBV28; CDR3aa: CASSYRERGYSYNEQFF; CDR3nt: TGTGCCAGCAGTTATAGGGAGCGGGGATATTCCTACAATGAGCAGTTCTTC